This T cell receptor (beta chain) originates from a study of T cells expressing NK-cell markers. As for the study in general: Eight donors were sequenced, seven testing HCMV-seropositive and one testing seronegative.

Germline assignment: CDR1 SGHRS and CDR2 YFSETQ. This CDR3 is 15 amino acids long. With respect to this clonotype: Its antigen is unknown.

TCRdb re-called the 5' RACE reads and catalogs CDR3 proteins one per entry, DNA excluded. This table lists hundreds of thousands of distinct CDR3 sequences. Study observations and caveats: The same clonotypes also predominated in the CD3+CD56-NKG2C+ fraction of several donors. Several of the donors carried dominant NKG2C+ clonotypes that took up 1.0-7.0% of their CD8+ T cells.

The chain recombines TRBV5-1 with TRBJ2-1; the TCRdb D gene call, TRBD2, has no DNA to confirm it. The source material was blood T cells: a sorted CD56 or NKG2C T cell subset, CD4+ or CD8+ T cells, or bulk PBMC T cells (not recorded which). This sequence was found in a man aged 18 to 30 in good health. The CDR3 here is CASSLDTSGIYEQFF.